This TCR beta chain was sequenced in a study of cytomegalovirus exposure and HLA in healthy donors. PCR involved 60 Vbeta and 13 Jbeta primers. TCRdb's table, derived via immunoSEQ multiplex PCR, lists solely in-frame clones and lacks some. The sample has some 270,000 clones, about 80% seen once. Study-level results: Researchers counted around 160 TCR beta chains as cytomegalovirus-associated. Roughly uniform sequencing depth across donors was assumed, possibly incorrectly. Later work found that TCR association rates differed between HLA loci; DRB1 had the most and HLA-C the fewest. With later analysis, a missense DCLRE1C variant became linked to TCR beta V- and J-gene trimming.

A word on this clone: What it recognizes is unknown.

The CDR3 consists of 14 residues. CDR1 SGDLS and CDR2 YYNGEE come from the germline V gene. The V end lost 5 bases, the J end lost 5 bases, and 13 bases lay between the germline ends. This sequence was found in a girl between 2 and 10 years old in good health and CMV-seronegative. J is TRBJ1-4 and V is TRBV9; tentative D call: TRBD1 (5 bases). Input material: PBMCs. The CDR3 DNA follows: TGTGCCAGCAGTGGGGGGGGGTTAAATGAAAAACTGTTTTTT. The encoded protein is CASSGGGLNEKLFF.